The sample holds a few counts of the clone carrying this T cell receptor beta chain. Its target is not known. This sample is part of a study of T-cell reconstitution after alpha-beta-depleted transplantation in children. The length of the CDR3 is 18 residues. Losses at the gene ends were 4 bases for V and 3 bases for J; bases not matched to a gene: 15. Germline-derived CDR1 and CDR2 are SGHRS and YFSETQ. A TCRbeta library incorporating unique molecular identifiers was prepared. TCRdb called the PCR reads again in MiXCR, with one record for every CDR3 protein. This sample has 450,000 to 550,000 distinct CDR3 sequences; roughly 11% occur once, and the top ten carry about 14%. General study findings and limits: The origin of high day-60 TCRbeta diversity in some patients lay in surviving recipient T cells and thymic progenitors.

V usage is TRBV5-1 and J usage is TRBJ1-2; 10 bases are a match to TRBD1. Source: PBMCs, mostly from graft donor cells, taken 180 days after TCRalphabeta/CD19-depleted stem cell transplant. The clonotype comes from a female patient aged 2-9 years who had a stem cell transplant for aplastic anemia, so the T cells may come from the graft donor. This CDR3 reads CASSPLDRGLTFYYGYTF. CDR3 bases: TGCGCCAGCAGCCCGCTCGACAGGGGGCTTACCTTCTACTATGGCTACACCTTC.